Sequencing of this T cell receptor beta chain was carried out in a study of human T cells and chemical hapten exposure. Overall study findings and caveats: Sensitization with DPC brought no change to TCRs above 1 in 1000 in frequency.

There are a few counts of this clonotype. The target antigen is unknown. Regarding time point: patch test 1, 2 weeks after DPC sensitization. Treatment specified: therapeutic diphenylcyclopropenone sensitization with weekly scalp DPC. TCRdb fed the RACE reads into MiXCR, producing one record per CDR3 protein. The sample contains about 90,000 distinct CDR3 sequences, 8% to 11% of which appear only once. The TCR originated in a man aged 35 to 55 with alopecia areata. Some clones in this sample may be carry-over from other donors' samples. Sequenced here: whole blood, sampled in connection with sensitization to the hapten diphenylcyclopropenone (DPC).

The CDR3 reads CASSLGQGWTDTQYF. CDR3 DNA: TGCGCCAGCAGCTTGGGACAGGGGTGGACAGATACGCAGTATTTT. This chain connects TRBV5-1 to TRBJ2-3; 8 positions match TRBD1. CDR1 SGHRS and CDR2 YFSETQ come from the germline V gene. The CDR3 has 15 residues. The J segment lost 3 bases and the V segment lost 0 bases, leaving 3 bases of the junction unmatched.